This T cell receptor beta chain was sequenced in a study of cytomegalovirus exposure and HLA in healthy donors. This clone has only a few counts. The PCR made use of 60 Vbeta and 13 Jbeta primers. Clones were sequenced by immunoSEQ multiplex PCR, and TCRdb holds only the in-frame ones, with some missing. The data contain 180,000 or so clones, about 9% of them seen just once; the ten biggest clones take up 1% to 1.5%. The sequenced sample was PBMCs. This sequence originates from a woman aged 30 to 39 in good health and CMV-seropositive.

The CDR3 region is CASSTSGNTEAFF. The CDR3 DNA reads TGTGCCAGTAGTACCTCGGGGAACACTGAAGCTTTCTTT. This chain connects TRBV19 to TRBJ1-1; no firm D call. V lost 4 bases, J lost 1 base, and 7 bases lay in between. Germline CDR1 LNHDA, CDR2 SQIVND (reference sequence). The CDR3 has 13 residues. Combining the CDR3 with reference TRBV19 and TRBJ1-1 gives the whole variable domain DGGITQSPKYLFRKEGQNVTLSCEQNLNHDAMYWYRQDPGQGLRLIYYSQIVNDFQKGDIAEGYSVSREKKESFPLTVTSAQKNPTAFYLCASSTSGNTEAFFGQGTRLTVV.